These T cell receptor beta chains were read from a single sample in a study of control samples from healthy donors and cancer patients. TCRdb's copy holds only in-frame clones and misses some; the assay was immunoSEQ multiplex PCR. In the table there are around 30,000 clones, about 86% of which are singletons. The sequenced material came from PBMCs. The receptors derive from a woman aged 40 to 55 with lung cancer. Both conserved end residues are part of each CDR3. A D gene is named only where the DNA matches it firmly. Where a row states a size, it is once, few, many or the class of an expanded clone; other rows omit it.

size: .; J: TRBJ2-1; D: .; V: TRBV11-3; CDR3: CASSLDRVGEQFF; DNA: TGTGCCAGCAGCTTAGACAGGGTTGGTGAGCAGTTCTTC
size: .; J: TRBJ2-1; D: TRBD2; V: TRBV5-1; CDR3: CASSLEGSGGDEQFF; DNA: TGCGCCAGCAGCTTGGAGGGTAGCGGGGGCGATGAGCAGTTCTTC
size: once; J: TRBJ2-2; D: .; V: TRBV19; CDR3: CASSPPQLGAGGELFF; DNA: TGTGCCAGTAGTCCCCCTCAACTGGGGGCGGGCGGGGAGCTGTTTTTT
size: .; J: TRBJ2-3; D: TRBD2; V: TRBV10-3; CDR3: CATRRGSGGSEDTQYF; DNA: TGTGCTACAAGGAGGGGTAGCGGGGGTTCGGAAGATACGCAGTATTTT
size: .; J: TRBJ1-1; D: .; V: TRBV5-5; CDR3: CASSRTGTAEAFF; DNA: TGTGCCAGCAGTCGAACAGGGACCGCTGAAGCTTTCTTT
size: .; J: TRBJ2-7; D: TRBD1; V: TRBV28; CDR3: CASRPTGEGSYEQYF; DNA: TGTGCCAGCAGGCCGACAGGGGAAGGGTCCTACGAGCAGTACTTC
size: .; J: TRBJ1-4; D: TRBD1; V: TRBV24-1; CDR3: CATQPGQGRYSEKLFF; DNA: TGTGCCACACAACCCGGACAGGGTCGGTACAGTGAAAAACTGTTTTTT
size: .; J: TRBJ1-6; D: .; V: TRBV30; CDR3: CAWDERWSPLHF; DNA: TGTGCCTGGGACGAACGTTGGTCACCCCTCCACTTT
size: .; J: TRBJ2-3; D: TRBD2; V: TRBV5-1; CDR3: CASSLTSGTTDTQYF; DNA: TGCGCCAGCAGCTTGACTAGCGGGACCACAGATACGCAGTATTTT
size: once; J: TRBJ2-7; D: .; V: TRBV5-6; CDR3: CASSKDDSYEQYF; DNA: TGTGCCAGCAGCAAAGACGACTCCTACGAGCAGTACTTC
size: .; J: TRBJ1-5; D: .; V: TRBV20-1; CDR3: CSASMGASNQPQHF; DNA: TGCAGTGCTAGTATGGGGGCTAGCAATCAGCCCCAGCATTTT
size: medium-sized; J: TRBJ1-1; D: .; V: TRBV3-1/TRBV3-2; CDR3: CASTRHGTEAFF; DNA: TGTGCCAGCACCCGGCACGGTACTGAAGCTTTCTTT
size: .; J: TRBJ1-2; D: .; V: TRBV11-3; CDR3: CASSLQGVGYTF; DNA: TGTGCCAGCAGCTTACAGGGAGTTGGCTACACCTTC
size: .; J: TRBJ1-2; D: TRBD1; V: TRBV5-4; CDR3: CASKQGRGLGYGYTF; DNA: TGTGCCAGCAAACAAGGGAGGGGGCTCGGCTATGGCTACACCTTC
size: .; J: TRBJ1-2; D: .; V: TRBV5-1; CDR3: CASHEGSLIDGYTF; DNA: TGCGCCAGTCACGAGGGGAGTTTGATCGATGGCTACACCTTC
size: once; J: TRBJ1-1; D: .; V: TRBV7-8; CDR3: CASSLVPQGHTEAFF; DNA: TGTGCCAGCAGCTTAGTACCTCAGGGGCACACTGAAGCTTTCTTT
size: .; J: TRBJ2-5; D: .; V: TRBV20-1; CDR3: CSASGQASSFQETQYF; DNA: TGCAGTGCTAGTGGGCAGGCCTCCTCGTTCCAAGAGACCCAGTACTTC
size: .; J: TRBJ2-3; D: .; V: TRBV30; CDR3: CAWKRDADTQYF; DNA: TGTGCCTGGAAACGGGACGCAGATACGCAGTATTTT
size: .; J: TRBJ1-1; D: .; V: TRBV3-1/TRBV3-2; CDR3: CASSQVQVGTEAFF; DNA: TGTGCCAGCAGCCAAGTGCAGGTAGGGACTGAAGCTTTCTTT
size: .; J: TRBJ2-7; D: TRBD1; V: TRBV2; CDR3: CASNLLDRPSYEQYF; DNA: TGTGCCAGCAATCTACTGGACAGGCCTTCCTACGAGCAGTACTTC